Described below is a single TCR beta chain sequence and its context. The entry originates in a study of blood T cell repertoires in COVID-19. Study as a whole: COVID-19 samples collected from the United States, Italy and Spain covered acute and convalescent phases. PBMCs, B-cell-depleted T cells, or T cells were the source of the cDNA or gDNA that made up the material.

In the source study's methods: Reference gene primers were amplified, and this amplification served to estimate nucleated cell counts. Libraries were prepared by immunoSEQ multiplex PCR; TCRdb keeps only in-frame clonotypes and omits some of them. V, J and clone size were drawn from that table, and D and trimming were deduced from the DNA. The sample lists approximately 400,000 clones; 70% to 85% were seen once. The CDR3 contains 15 residues. Germline V lookup: CDR1 MDHEN, CDR2 SYDVKM. The germline V and J ends were trimmed by 1 base and 7 bases, with 11 bases remaining between them. What was sequenced was peripheral blood. This sequence was found in a human donor with acute or convalescent COVID-19. The donor label of this sample is uncertain. The chain uses TRBV28 and TRBJ1-6; no clear D. The CDR3 DNA reads TGTGCCAGCAGTTTATCATTTGGCAAGAATTCACCCCTCCACTTT. It encodes CASSLSFGKNSPLHF. Supplemented by reference TRBV28 and TRBJ1-6, the full variable domain reads DVKVTQSSRYLVKRTGEKVFLECVQDMDHENMFWYRQDPGLGLRLIYFSYDVKMKEKGDIPEGYSVSREKKERFSLILESASTNQTSMYLCASSLSFGKNSPLHFGNGTRLTVT.